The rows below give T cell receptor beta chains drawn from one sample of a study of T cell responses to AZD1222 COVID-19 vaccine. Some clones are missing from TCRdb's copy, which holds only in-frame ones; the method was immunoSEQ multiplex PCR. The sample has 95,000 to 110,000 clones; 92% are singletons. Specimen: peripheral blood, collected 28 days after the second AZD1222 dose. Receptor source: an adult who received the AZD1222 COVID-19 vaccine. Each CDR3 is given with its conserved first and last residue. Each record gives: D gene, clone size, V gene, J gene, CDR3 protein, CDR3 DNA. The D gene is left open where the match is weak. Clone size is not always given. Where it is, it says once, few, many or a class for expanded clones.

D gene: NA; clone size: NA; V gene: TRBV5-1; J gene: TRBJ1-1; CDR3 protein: CASSWAGGDTEAFF; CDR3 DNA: TGCGCCAGCAGCTGGGCCGGAGGGGACACTGAAGCTTTCTTT
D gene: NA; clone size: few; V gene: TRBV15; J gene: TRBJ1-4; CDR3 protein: CATSSIGVATNEKLFF; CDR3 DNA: TGTGCCACCAGCAGTATCGGCGTGGCAACTAATGAAAAACTGTTTTTT
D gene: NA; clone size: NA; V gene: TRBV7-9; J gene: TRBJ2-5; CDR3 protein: CASSAAWTVQETQYF; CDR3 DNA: TGTGCCAGCAGCGCCGCCTGGACAGTCCAAGAGACCCAGTACTTC
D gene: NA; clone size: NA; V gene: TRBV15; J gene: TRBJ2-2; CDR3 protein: CATSRDRVQRGELFF; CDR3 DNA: TGTGCCACCAGCAGAGATAGAGTACAGCGCGGGGAGCTGTTTTTT
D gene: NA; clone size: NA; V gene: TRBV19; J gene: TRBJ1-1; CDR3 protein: CASSIRSEAFF; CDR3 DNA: TGTGCCAGTAGTATCCGAAGTGAAGCTTTCTTT
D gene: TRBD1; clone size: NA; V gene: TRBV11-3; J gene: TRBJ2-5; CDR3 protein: CASSTRTSDRGRETQYF; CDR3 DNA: TGTGCCAGCAGCACCCGCACCTCTGACAGGGGGCGAGAGACCCAGTACTTC
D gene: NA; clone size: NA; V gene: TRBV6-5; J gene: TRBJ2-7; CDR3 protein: CASRRTATYEQYF; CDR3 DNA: TGTGCCAGCAGGCGGACGGCTACCTACGAGCAGTACTTC
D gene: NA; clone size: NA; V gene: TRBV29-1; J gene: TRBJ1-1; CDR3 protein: CSVVMNTEAFF; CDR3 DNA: TGCAGCGTTGTGATGAACACTGAAGCTTTCTTT
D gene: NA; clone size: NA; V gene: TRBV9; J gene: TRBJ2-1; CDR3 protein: CASSTGPFSGGEQFF; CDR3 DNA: TGTGCCAGCAGCACCGGACCGTTCTCGGGTGGTGAGCAGTTCTTC
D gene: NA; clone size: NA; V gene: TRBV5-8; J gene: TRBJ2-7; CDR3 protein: CASSLVSEQYF; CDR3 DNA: TGTGCCAGCAGCTTAGTGAGCGAGCAGTACTTC
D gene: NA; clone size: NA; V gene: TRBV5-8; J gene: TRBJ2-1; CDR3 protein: CASSLYNEQFF; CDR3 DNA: TGTGCCAGCAGCTTATACAATGAGCAGTTCTTC
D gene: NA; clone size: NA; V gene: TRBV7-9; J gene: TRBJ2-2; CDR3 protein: CASSPNSGTLGTGELFF; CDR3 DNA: TGTGCCAGCAGCCCTAATAGCGGAACTTTGGGCACCGGGGAGCTGTTTTTT
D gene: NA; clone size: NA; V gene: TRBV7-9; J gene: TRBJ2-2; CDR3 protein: CASSLEGHLATGELFF; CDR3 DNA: TGTGCCAGCAGCTTAGAAGGGCATCTGGCCACCGGGGAGCTGTTTTTT
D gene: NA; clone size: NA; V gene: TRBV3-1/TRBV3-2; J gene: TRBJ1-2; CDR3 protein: CASSQDRRSYGYTF; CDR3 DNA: TGTGCCAGCAGCCAAGACCGACGGAGCTATGGCTACACCTTC
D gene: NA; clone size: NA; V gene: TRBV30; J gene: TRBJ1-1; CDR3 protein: CAWSVGRGTEAFF; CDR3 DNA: TGTGCCTGGAGTGTTGGGAGGGGGACTGAAGCTTTCTTT
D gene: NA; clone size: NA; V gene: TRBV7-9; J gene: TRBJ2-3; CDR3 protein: CASSAKESSTDTQYF; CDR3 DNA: TGTGCCAGCAGCGCGAAAGAGTCTAGCACAGATACGCAGTATTTT
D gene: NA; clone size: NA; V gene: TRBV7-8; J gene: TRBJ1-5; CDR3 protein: CASSPYRPPNLLSNQPQHF; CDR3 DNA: TGTGCCAGCAGCCCTTATCGACCTCCAAACCTTCTAAGCAATCAGCCCCAGCATTTT
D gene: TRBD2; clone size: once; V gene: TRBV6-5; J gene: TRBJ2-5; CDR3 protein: CASSYGTGGTQYF; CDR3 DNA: TGTGCCAGCAGTTACGGGACGGGGGGGACCCAGTACTTC
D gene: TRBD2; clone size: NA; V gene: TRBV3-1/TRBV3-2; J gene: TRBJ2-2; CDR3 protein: CASSQRGGANTGELFF; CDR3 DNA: TGTGCCAGCAGCCAACGCGGGGGGGCGAACACCGGGGAGCTGTTTTTT
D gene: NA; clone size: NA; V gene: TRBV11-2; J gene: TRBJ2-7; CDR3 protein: CASSRTREQYF; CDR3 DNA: TGTGCCAGCAGCAGAACTAGGGAGCAGTACTTC
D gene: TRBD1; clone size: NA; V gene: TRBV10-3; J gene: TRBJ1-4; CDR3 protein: CAISESRTGGASNEKLFF; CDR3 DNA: TGTGCCATCAGTGAGTCGCGGACAGGGGGGGCCTCAAATGAAAAACTGTTTTTT
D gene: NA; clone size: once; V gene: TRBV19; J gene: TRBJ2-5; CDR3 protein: CASSAQETQYF; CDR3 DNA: TGTGCCAGTAGTGCACAAGAGACCCAGTACTTC
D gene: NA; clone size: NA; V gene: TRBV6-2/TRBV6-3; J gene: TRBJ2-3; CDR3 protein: CASSLHLGTDTQYF; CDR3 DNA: TGTGCCAGCAGTTTACATCTCGGCACAGATACGCAGTATTTT
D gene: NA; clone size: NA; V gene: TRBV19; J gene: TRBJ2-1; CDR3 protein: CATRADLDSNEQFF; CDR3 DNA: TGTGCCACAAGAGCGGACTTGGACAGTAATGAGCAGTTCTTC
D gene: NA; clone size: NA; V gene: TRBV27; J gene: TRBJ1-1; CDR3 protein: CASSLGKLATEAFF; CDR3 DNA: TGTGCCAGCAGTTTGGGGAAGTTGGCCACTGAAGCTTTCTTT
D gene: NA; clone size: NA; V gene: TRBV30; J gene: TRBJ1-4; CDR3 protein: CAWNSGTNEKLFF; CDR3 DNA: TGTGCCTGGAATTCTGGAACTAATGAAAAACTGTTTTTT
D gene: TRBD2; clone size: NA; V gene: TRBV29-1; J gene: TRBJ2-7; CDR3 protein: CSAARLAGADPGEQYF; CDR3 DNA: TGCAGCGCCGCTCGACTAGCGGGAGCCGATCCTGGGGAGCAGTACTTC
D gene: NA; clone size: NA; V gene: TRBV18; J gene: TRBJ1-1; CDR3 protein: CASSPMGNTEAFF; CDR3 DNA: TGTGCCAGCTCACCAATGGGGAACACTGAAGCTTTCTTT
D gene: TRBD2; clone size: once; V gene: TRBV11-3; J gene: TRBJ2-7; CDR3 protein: CASSLGTRVSEQYF; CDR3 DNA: TGTGCCAGCAGCTTAGGGACTAGAGTTAGCGAGCAGTACTTC
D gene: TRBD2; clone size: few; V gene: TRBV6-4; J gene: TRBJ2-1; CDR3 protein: CASSASGYNEQFF; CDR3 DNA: TGTGCCAGCAGTGCTAGCGGGTACAATGAGCAGTTCTTC
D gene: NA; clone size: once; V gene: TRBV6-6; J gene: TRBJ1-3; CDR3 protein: CASTSLRGSSGNTIYF; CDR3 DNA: TGTGCCAGCACTTCCCTCAGGGGCAGCTCTGGAAACACCATATATTTT
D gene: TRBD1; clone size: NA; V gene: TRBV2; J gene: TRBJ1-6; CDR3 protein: CARDGGTGGNSPLHF; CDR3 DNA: TGTGCCAGGGACGGAGGGACAGGGGGTAATTCACCCCTCCACTTT
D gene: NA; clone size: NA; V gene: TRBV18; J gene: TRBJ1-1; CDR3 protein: CASSPTGSNTEAFF; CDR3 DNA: TGTGCCAGCTCACCAACTGGGTCGAACACTGAAGCTTTCTTT
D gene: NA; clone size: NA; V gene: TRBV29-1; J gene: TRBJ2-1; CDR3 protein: CSVESGLRSKFF; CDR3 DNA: TGCAGCGTTGAATCTGGTCTGAGGAGCAAGTTCTTC
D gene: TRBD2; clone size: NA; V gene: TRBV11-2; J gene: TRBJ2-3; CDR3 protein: CASSLLAGAGDTQYF; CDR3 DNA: TGTGCCAGCAGCTTACTAGCGGGGGCCGGGGATACGCAGTATTTT
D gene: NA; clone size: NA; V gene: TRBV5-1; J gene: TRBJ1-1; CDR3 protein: CASSLGSGGDEAFF; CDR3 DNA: TGCGCCAGCAGCTTGGGGTCCGGGGGAGATGAAGCTTTCTTT
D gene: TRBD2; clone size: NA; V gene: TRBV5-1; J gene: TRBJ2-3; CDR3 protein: CASSIRTSGTDTQYF; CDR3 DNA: TGCGCCAGCAGCATCCGGACTAGCGGGACAGATACGCAGTATTTT
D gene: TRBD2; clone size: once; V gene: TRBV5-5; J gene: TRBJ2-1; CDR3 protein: CASSLWLAGTNEQFF; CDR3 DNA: TGTGCCAGCAGCTTATGGCTAGCGGGAACGAATGAGCAGTTCTTC
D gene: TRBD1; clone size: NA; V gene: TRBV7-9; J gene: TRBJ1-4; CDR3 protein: CASSPDRQFEKLFF; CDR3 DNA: TGTGCCAGCAGCCCGGACAGGCAGTTTGAAAAACTGTTTTTT
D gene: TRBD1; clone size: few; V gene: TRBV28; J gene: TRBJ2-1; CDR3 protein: CASSDPGQGARNEQFF; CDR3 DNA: TGTGCCAGCAGTGATCCGGGACAGGGGGCACGCAATGAGCAGTTCTTC
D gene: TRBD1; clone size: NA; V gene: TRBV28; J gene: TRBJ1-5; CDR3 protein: CASTPGDREDQPQHF; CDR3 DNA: TGTGCCAGCACCCCTGGGGACAGGGAGGATCAGCCCCAGCATTTT
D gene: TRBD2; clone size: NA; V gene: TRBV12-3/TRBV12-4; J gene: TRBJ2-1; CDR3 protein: CASSLLAVNEQFF; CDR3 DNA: TGTGCCAGCAGTTTACTAGCGGTGAATGAGCAGTTCTTC
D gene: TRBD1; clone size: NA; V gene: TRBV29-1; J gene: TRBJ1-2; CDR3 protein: CSVEEGGTALCSF; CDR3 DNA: TGCAGCGTTGAGGAGGGTGGGACAGCTCTATGCTCCTTC
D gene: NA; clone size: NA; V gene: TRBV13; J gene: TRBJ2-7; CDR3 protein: CASSTVKGSYEQYF; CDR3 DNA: TGTGCCAGCAGCACCGTAAAGGGGTCCTACGAGCAGTACTTC
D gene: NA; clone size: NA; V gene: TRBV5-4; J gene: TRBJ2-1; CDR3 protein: CASSPPRVNEQFF; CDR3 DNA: TGTGCCAGCAGCCCACCCCGGGTCAATGAGCAGTTCTTC
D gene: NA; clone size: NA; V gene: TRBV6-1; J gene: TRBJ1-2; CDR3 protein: CASSEGGWETF; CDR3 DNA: TGTGCCAGCAGTGAAGGTGGATGGGAGACCTTC
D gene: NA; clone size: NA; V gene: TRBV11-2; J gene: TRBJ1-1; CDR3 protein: CASSHRETEAFF; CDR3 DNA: TGTGCCAGCAGTCACAGGGAAACTGAAGCTTTCTTT
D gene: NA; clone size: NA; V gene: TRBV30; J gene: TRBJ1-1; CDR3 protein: CAWPVMGSTEAFF; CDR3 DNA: TGTGCCTGGCCTGTAATGGGAAGCACTGAAGCTTTCTTT
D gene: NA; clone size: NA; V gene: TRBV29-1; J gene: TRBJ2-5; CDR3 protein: CSVELGQETQYF; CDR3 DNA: TGCAGCGTTGAACTAGGGCAAGAGACCCAGTACTTC
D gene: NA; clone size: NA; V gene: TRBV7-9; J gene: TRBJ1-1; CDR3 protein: CASSLVLGNTEAFF; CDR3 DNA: TGTGCCAGCAGCTTGGTTTTGGGGAACACTGAAGCTTTCTTT
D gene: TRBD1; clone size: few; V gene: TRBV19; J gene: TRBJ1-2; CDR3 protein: CASSVGPGGAYGYTF; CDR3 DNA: TGTGCCAGTAGTGTCGGACCAGGGGGCGCCTATGGCTACACCTTC
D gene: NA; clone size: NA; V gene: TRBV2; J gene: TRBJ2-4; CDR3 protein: CASSYRSLGIQYF; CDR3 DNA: TGTGCCAGCAGTTACCGCAGTCTAGGAATTCAGTACTTC
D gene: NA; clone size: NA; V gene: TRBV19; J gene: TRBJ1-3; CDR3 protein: CASSIEDQRGNTIYF; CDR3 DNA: TGTGCCAGTAGTATAGAGGACCAGCGGGGAAACACCATATATTTT
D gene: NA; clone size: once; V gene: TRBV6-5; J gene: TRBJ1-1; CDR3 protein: CASSRGVGGTEAFF; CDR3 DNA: TGTGCCAGCAGCCGAGGGGTAGGTGGCACTGAAGCTTTCTTT
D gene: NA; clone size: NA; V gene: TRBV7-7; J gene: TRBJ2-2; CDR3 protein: CASSLAGGGTGELFF; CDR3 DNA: TGTGCCAGCAGCTTAGCGGGAGGAGGAACCGGGGAGCTGTTTTTT